Detailed here is one T cell receptor beta chain. Sequencing used immunoSEQ multiplex PCR; TCRdb keeps in-frame clones, though not all of them. The table has 130,000 to 150,000 clones, around nine tenths seen once; the top ten hold 8.5% to 9.5%. This sample was taken from a study of control samples from healthy donors and cancer patients. Germline V lookup: CDR1 GTSNPN, CDR2 SVGIG (reference sequence). The CDR3 is 13 amino acids. The V and J ends lost 8 bases and 1 base respectively, with 14 bases between them. The TCR originated in a woman aged 25 to 45 in good health. The sample consisted of blood. The V call is TRBV30, the J call TRBJ1-1, with D unclear. CDR3 coding DNA: TGTGCCGCTCACGGGAGAACGAACACTGAAGCTTTCTTT. Its translation is CAAHGRTNTEAFF.